The T cell receptor (beta chain) under discussion was sequenced for a study of cytomegalovirus exposure and HLA in healthy donors. Data came from immunoSEQ multiplex PCR; TCRdb stores just in-frame clones and leaves some out. The sample records just under 150,000 clones, roughly 89% being singletons. General observations from the study: A few CMV-associated chains were confirmed in vitro to be specific for CMV antigens. Reports showed the classifier diagnosing cytomegalovirus status with high specificity and sensitivity. Associated with cytomegalovirus, according to the listing, were around 160 TCR beta chains. Whilst most TCR sequences proved rare, a subset of public TCRs occurred across many donors.

Points on this clone: Its antigen is not known.

The J segment lost 4 bases and the V segment lost 2 bases, leaving 8 bases of the junction unmatched. Looked up from germline, CDR1 is MNHNS and CDR2 is SASEGT. The CDR3 sequence is 17 residues long. This chain links TRBV6-1 with TRBJ2-1; 10 nucleotides line up with TRBD2. The receptor was derived from a man younger than 35 in good health and CMV-seropositive. Material for sequencing was PBMCs. In nucleotides, the CDR3 is TGTGCCAGCAGTGAACTCGGACTAGCGGTCGGATACAATGAGCAGTTCTTC. Translation gives CASSELGLAVGYNEQFF.